This T cell receptor (beta chain) was sequenced in a study of blood T cells in healthy people across ages. Primed by a sample-barcoded 5' primer and a J-beta primer mix, a second PCR proceeded for about 7 to 11 cycles. Each TCR beta cDNA got a 12-nucleotide random molecular identifier. A single record per CDR3 protein comes from TCRdb applying MiXCR to the 5' RACE reads. The data show roughly 860,000 distinct CDR3 sequences, less than 80% seen once. Findings and caveats of the study: Roughly linear declines in TCR beta diversity per million T cells occurred with age.

This clonotype has only a few counts. Antigen specificity is unknown. Extraction of total RNA produced a minimum of 5.5 micrograms from each sample. V dropped 5 bases and J dropped 7 bases, with 12 bases sitting between them. CDR3 length: 13 residues. Germline V gene data show CDR1 as ENHRY and CDR2 as SYGVKD. This clonotype was sampled from a man in his thirties or forties in good health. This rearrangement joins TRBV10-3 to TRBJ1-5; TRBD1 might be the D (6 bases). What was sequenced was blood. CDR3 residues: CAISQDRQQPQHF. The DNA of the CDR3 is TGTGCCATCAGTCAGGACAGACAACAGCCCCAGCATTTT.